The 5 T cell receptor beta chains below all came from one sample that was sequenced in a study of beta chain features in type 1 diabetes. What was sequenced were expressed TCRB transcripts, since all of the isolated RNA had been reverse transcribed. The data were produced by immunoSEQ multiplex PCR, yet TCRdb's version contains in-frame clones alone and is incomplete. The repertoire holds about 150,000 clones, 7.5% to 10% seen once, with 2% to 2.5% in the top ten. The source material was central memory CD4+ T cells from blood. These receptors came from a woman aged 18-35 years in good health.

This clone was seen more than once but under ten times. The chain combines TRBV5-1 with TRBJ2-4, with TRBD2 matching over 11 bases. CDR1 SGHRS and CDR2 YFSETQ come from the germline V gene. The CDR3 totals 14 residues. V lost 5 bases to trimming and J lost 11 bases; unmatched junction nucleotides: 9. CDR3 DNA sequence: TGCGCCAGCAGGTCGCTAGCGGGAGGAGAGGTTCAGTACTTC. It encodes CASRSLAGGEVQYF.

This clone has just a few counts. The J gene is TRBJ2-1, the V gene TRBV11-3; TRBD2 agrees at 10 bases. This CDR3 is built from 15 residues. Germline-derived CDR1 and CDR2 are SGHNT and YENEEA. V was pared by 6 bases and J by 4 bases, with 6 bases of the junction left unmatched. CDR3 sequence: CASRSPAGGYNEQFF. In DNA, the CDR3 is TGTGCCAGCAGGTCCCCAGCGGGAGGGTACAATGAGCAGTTCTTC.

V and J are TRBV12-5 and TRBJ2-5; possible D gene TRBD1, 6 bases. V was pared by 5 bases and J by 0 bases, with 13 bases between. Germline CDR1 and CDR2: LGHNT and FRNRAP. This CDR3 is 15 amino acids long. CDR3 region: CASGTGTSYQETQYF. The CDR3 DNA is TGTGCTAGTGGTACCGGGACATCGTACCAAGAGACCCAGTACTTC.

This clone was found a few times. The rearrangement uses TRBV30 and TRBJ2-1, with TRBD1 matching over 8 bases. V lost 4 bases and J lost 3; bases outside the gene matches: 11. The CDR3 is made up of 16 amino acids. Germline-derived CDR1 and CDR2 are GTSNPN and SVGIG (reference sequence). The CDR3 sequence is CAWTPIGQGGYNEQFF. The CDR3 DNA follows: TGTGCCTGGACACCGATAGGACAGGGAGGCTACAATGAGCAGTTCTTC.

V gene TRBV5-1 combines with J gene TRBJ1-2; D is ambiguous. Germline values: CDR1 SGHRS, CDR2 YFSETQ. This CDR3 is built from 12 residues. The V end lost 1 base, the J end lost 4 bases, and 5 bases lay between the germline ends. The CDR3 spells CASSLSSYGYTF. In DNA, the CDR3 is TGCGCCAGCAGCTTGTCGTCCTATGGCTACACCTTC. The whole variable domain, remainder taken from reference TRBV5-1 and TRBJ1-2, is KAGVTQTPRYLIKTRGQQVTLSCSPISGHRSVSWYQQTPGQGLQFLFEYFSETQRNKGNFPGRFSGRQFSNSRSEMNVSTLELGDSALYLCASSLSSYGYTFGSGTRLTVV.